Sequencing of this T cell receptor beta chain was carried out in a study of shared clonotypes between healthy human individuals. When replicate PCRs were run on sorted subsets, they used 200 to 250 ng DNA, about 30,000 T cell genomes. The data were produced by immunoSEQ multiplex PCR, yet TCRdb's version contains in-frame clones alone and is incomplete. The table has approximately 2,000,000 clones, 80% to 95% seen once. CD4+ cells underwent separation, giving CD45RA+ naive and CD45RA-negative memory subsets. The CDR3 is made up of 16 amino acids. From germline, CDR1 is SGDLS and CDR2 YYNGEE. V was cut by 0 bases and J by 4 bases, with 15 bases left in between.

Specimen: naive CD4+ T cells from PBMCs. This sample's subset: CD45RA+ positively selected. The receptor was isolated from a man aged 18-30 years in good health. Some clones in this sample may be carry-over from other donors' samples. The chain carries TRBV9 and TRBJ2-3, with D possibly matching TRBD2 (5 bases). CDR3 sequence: CASSVALELVADTQYF. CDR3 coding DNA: TGTGCCAGCAGCGTAGCCCTAGAACTAGTGGCAGATACGCAGTATTTT.